This T cell receptor (beta chain) was observed in a study of shared clonotypes between healthy human individuals. Overall study results and limits: Relative to clonotypes present in all four donors, those not shared had lower generation probabilities.

About this clone: Its antigen is unidentified. This CDR3 is also generated by other DNA sequences in the sample.

Healthy HIV-negative adults without recent acute infections or vaccinations served as donors. The data were produced by immunoSEQ multiplex PCR, yet TCRdb's version contains in-frame clones alone and is incomplete. The sample carries about 710,000 clones, around 77% recorded once. This CDR3 contains 14 residues. V was shortened by 0 bases and J by 0 bases, with 6 bases between the two germline ends. Germline CDR1 reads KGHSH; CDR2 reads LQKENI. The source material was memory CD4+ T cells sorted from blood. Subset defined: CD45RA-negative fraction. This rearrangement joins TRBV18 to TRBJ2-7; D is undetermined. The clonotype originates from a woman in her thirties in good health. The CDR3 is CASSPPSGSYEQYF. In DNA form, the CDR3 reads TGTGCCAGCTCACCACCGTCAGGCTCCTACGAGCAGTACTTC.